This is a list of T cell receptor beta chains from one sample in a study of OX40 agonist ivuxolimab in advanced cancers. TCRdb's copy holds only in-frame clones and misses some; the assay was immunoSEQ multiplex PCR. Of around 93,000 clones listed, roughly 89% were seen once; the top ten hold roughly 1.5%. Sequenced material: CD4+ or CD8+ T cells sorted from blood, taken in a trial of the OX40 agonist ivuxolimab. The receptors shown here come from an adult with an advanced solid tumor such as melanoma, head and neck, liver or kidney cancer. Both conserved end residues are part of each CDR3. A D gene is named only where the DNA matches it firmly. Clone size is not always given. Where it is, it says once, few, many or a class for expanded clones.

V,J,D,size,CDR3,DNA
TRBV2,TRBJ1-2,NA,NA,CASTSSLGGGGYTF,TGTGCCAGCACCTCTTCTTTGGGGGGCGGAGGCTACACCTTC
TRBV4-1,TRBJ1-5,NA,NA,CASSQAPSTDYSNQPQHF,TGCGCCAGCAGCCAAGCCCCCTCGACAGACTATAGCAATCAGCCCCAGCATTTT
TRBV30,TRBJ1-2,TRBD1,NA,CAWQGARGYTF,TGTGCCTGGCAGGGGGCGCGAGGCTACACCTTC
TRBV29-1,TRBJ2-2,NA,NA,CSVEELVGELFF,TGCAGCGTTGAAGAGTTGGTCGGGGAGCTGTTTTTT
TRBV23-1,TRBJ2-7,NA,NA,CASSQPPYEQYF,TGCGCCAGCAGTCAACCGCCCTACGAGCAGTACTTC
TRBV5-1,TRBJ2-5,NA,NA,CASSPSGIPREETQYF,TGCGCCAGCAGCCCATCCGGGATCCCTCGGGAAGAGACCCAGTACTTC
TRBV5-1,TRBJ1-2,NA,NA,CASSLEQGRGYTF,TGCGCCAGCAGCTTGGAGCAGGGGCGGGGCTACACCTTC
TRBV11-3,TRBJ2-1,NA,NA,CASSKDSGTKNEQFF,TGTGCCAGCAGCAAAGACTCCGGGACCAAAAATGAGCAGTTCTTC
TRBV11-3,TRBJ2-3,NA,NA,CASSLGLSTDTQYF,TGTGCCAGCAGCTTAGGGTTGTCCACAGATACGCAGTATTTT
TRBV27,TRBJ2-3,NA,NA,CATARGLGHTQYF,TGTGCCACCGCGCGGGGGCTGGGCCATACGCAGTATTTT
TRBV5-1,TRBJ2-5,TRBD1,NA,CASRSTGGRETQYF,TGCGCCAGCAGATCGACAGGGGGCCGGGAGACCCAGTACTTC
TRBV30,TRBJ1-6,NA,NA,CASSAGRESPLHF,TGTGCCTCCTCGGCAGGGAGGGAATCACCCCTCCACTTT
TRBV10-3,TRBJ1-1,NA,once,CAISEGENTEAFF,TGTGCCATCAGTGAGGGTGAGAACACTGAAGCTTTCTTT
TRBV9,TRBJ2-2,NA,NA,CASSPPGRSNTGELFF,TGTGCCAGCAGCCCGCCGGGACGGTCGAACACCGGGGAGCTGTTTTTT
TRBV7-2,TRBJ1-1,NA,few,CASSPSTATEAFF,TGTGCCAGCAGCCCGAGTACGGCCACTGAAGCTTTCTTT
TRBV19,TRBJ1-1,NA,NA,CASIRGRSPGNTEAFF,TGTGCCAGTATCCGGGGGCGAAGTCCTGGGAACACTGAAGCTTTCTTT
TRBV7-3,TRBJ1-6,NA,many,CASSLNAVGGSPLHF,TGTGCCAGCAGCTTAAACGCAGTGGGGGGATCACCCCTCCACTTT
TRBV25-1,TRBJ2-7,TRBD2,NA,CASKGLAGTYEQYF,TGTGCCAGCAAGGGACTAGCGGGGACCTACGAGCAGTACTTC
TRBV2,TRBJ2-2,NA,once,CASSVMAYTGELFF,TGTGCCAGCAGTGTGATGGCATACACCGGGGAGCTGTTTTTT
TRBV7-9,TRBJ2-3,TRBD1,NA,CASSLDRVMTDTQYF,TGTGCCAGCAGCCTGGACAGGGTGATGACAGATACGCAGTATTTT
TRBV7-2,TRBJ2-2,NA,NA,CASSLGRSTGELFF,TGTGCCAGCAGCTTAGGAAGATCCACCGGGGAGCTGTTTTTT
TRBV12-5,TRBJ2-3,NA,NA,CASGLDRPLTDTQYF,TGTGCTAGTGGTTTGGACAGGCCTCTCACAGATACGCAGTATTTT
TRBV4-3,TRBJ2-3,TRBD2,NA,CASSPPGLAELTDTQYF,TGCGCCAGCAGCCCTCCGGGACTAGCGGAACTCACAGATACGCAGTATTTT
TRBV4-1,TRBJ1-5,NA,NA,CASSQDPRGANSRSQAQHF,TGCGCCAGCAGCCAAGATCCAAGAGGCGCCAACAGTAGGAGTCAGGCCCAGCATTTT
TRBV6-5,TRBJ1-2,NA,NA,CASSGRGYGYTF,TGTGCCAGCAGTGGTAGGGGCTATGGCTACACCTTC
TRBV2,TRBJ1-5,NA,NA,CASSKGQSNQPQHF,TGTGCCAGCAGTAAGGGGCAGAGCAATCAGCCCCAGCATTTT
TRBV4-3,TRBJ1-5,TRBD1,NA,CASSPIGQGNQPQHF,TGCGCCAGCAGCCCCATAGGACAGGGGAATCAGCCCCAGCATTTT
TRBV5-1,TRBJ1-4,TRBD1,few,CASSPGTGPPNEKLFF,TGCGCCAGCAGCCCCGGGACAGGGCCCCCAAATGAAAAACTGTTTTTT
TRBV18,TRBJ2-2,NA,NA,CASSPGTVNTGELFF,TGTGCCAGCTCACCCGGGACGGTGAACACCGGGGAGCTGTTTTTT
TRBV5-6,TRBJ2-5,NA,NA,CASSGQLRETQYF,TGTGCCAGCAGCGGACAGCTTCGAGAGACCCAGTACTTC
TRBV2,TRBJ2-3,NA,NA,CASSEKSRRTDTQYF,TGTGCCAGCAGTGAAAAGAGTCGGCGTACAGATACGCAGTATTTT
TRBV25-1,TRBJ1-2,NA,NA,CASSRGGGNYGYTF,TGTGCCAGCTCCCGGGGGGGAGGAAACTATGGCTACACCTTC
TRBV19,TRBJ1-2,NA,NA,CASSIAAGVNYGYTF,TGTGCCAGTAGTATAGCGGCAGGGGTTAACTATGGCTACACCTTC
TRBV13,TRBJ2-3,TRBD2,NA,CASSLGLAGVADTQYF,TGTGCCAGCAGCTTGGGCTTGGCGGGAGTGGCAGATACGCAGTATTTT
TRBV5-4,TRBJ2-5,TRBD1,NA,CASSSGTGGETQYF,TGTGCCAGCAGCTCCGGGACAGGGGGAGAGACCCAGTACTTC
TRBV2,TRBJ2-2,NA,NA,CASRRDRYTGELFF,TGTGCCAGCAGGCGGGACAGATACACCGGGGAGCTGTTTTTT
TRBV29-1,TRBJ2-3,TRBD2,NA,CSVEDQGLAGGPGTDTQYF,TGCAGCGTTGAAGATCAAGGACTAGCGGGGGGGCCGGGCACAGATACGCAGTATTTT
TRBV7-8,TRBJ2-3,NA,NA,CASSQGLRLDTQYF,TGTGCCAGCAGCCAGGGACTCCGGCTAGATACGCAGTATTTT
TRBV7-2,TRBJ2-3,TRBD1,NA,CASSLAGGGQGPDTQYF,TGTGCCAGCAGCTTAGCAGGGGGGGGACAGGGTCCAGATACGCAGTATTTT
TRBV5-4,TRBJ1-1,NA,NA,CASRFGGWGTEAFF,TGTGCCAGCAGATTTGGGGGATGGGGCACTGAAGCTTTCTTT
TRBV11-2,TRBJ2-7,TRBD2,NA,CASSFSGSAYEQYF,TGTGCCAGCAGTTTTAGCGGGAGCGCCTACGAGCAGTACTTC
TRBV28,TRBJ2-7,NA,NA,CASSPQGHEQYF,TGTGCCAGCAGTCCACAGGGACACGAGCAGTACTTC
TRBV28,TRBJ1-2,TRBD1,NA,CASRGQGAIYGYTF,TGTGCCAGCAGGGGACAGGGGGCGATCTATGGCTACACCTTC
TRBV29-1,TRBJ1-2,TRBD1,NA,CSVTSDRGIFNYGYTF,TGCAGCGTAACATCGGACAGGGGGATATTTAACTATGGCTACACCTTC
TRBV18,TRBJ1-2,TRBD1,NA,CASSPGTGANYGYTF,TGTGCCAGCTCACCAGGCACAGGGGCTAACTATGGCTACACCTTC
TRBV5-6,TRBJ2-3,NA,NA,CASSLTGGYTPDTQYF,TGTGCCAGCAGCTTAACCGGGGGCTACACCCCAGATACGCAGTATTTT
TRBV6-1,TRBJ2-1,NA,NA,CASSGRIGDGEQFF,TGTGCCAGCAGTGGTAGAATAGGGGACGGTGAGCAGTTCTTC